The clone carrying this T cell receptor (beta chain) was seen many times. Its antigen is currently unknown. Via MiXCR, TCRdb re-called the 5' RACE reads, giving one row per CDR3 protein. The table lists about 220,000 distinct CDR3 sequences, around 6.7% of them singletons. The entry originates in a study of T cells after yellow fever vaccination. General study points: Clonotypes found in both CD4 and CD8 compartments made up a small share.

Unmatched junction bases numbered 6, after V lost 6 bases and J lost 1 base. CDR3 length equals 14 residues. CDR1 is MNHEY, CDR2 SVGEGT, per germline. Source: CD4+ T cells sorted from PBMCs, taken on the day of the yellow fever booster vaccination. This TCR was sampled from a young man who received the YFV17D yellow fever vaccine. The chain recombines TRBV6-2 or TRBV6-3 with TRBJ2-7; 7 bases line up with TRBD1. CDR3 region: CASRGQIPSYEQYF. The CDR3 nucleotides are TGTGCCAGCAGGGGACAGATTCCGTCCTACGAGCAGTACTTC.